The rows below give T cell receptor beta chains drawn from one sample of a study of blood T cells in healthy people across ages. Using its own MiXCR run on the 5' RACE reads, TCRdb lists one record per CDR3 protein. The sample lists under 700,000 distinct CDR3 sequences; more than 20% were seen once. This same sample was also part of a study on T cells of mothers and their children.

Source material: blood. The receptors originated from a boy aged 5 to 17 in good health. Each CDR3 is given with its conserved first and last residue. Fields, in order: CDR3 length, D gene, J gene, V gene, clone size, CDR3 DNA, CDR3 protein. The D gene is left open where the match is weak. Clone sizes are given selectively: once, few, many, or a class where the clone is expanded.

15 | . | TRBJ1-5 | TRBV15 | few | TGTGCCACCAGCAGAGATTTCTCCAGCAATCAGCCCCAGCATTTT | CATSRDFSSNQPQHF
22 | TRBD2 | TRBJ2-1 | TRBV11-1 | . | TGTGCCAGCAGCTCCCCTCGTATCACTAGCGGGAGGATCCTAGGGGCCTACAATGAGCAGTTCTTC | CASSSPRITSGRILGAYNEQFF
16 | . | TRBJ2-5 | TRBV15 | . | TGTGCCACCAGCAGTAGAAACAGGGCGTATTCCCCGTGGGTGGACTTC | CATSSRNRAYSPWVDF
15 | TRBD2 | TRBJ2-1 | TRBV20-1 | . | TGCAGTGCTAGAGAGCCGGGACTAGTATTCGGTGAGCAGTTCTTC | CSAREPGLVFGEQFF
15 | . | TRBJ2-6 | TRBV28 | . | TGTGCCAGCAGTTCCGACGAATCTGGGGCCAACGTCCTGACTTTC | CASSSDESGANVLTF
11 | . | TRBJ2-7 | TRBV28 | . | TGTGCCAGCAGTTATCAAGACGAGCAGTACTTC | CASSYQDEQYF
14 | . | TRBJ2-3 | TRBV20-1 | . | TGCAGTGCTAGTCCCGGGCAGGGCATAGATACGCAGTATTTT | CSASPGQGIDTQYF
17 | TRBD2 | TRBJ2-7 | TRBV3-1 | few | TGTGCCAGCAGCCAAGAAGGACTAGCGGGCTACCCCTACGAGCAGTACTTC | CASSQEGLAGYPYEQYF
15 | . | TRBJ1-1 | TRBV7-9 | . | TGTGCCAGCAGCTTAGCGAGGGGAGCCCGCACTGAAGCTTTCTTT | CASSLARGARTEAFF
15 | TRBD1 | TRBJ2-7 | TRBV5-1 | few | TGCGCCAGCAGCTCGACCGGGACAGGGGGCTACGAGCAGTACTTC | CASSSTGTGGYEQYF
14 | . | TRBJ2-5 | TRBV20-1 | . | TGCAGTGCCCGCAGACTTCAGTTACAAGAGACCCAGTACTTC | CSARRLQLQETQYF
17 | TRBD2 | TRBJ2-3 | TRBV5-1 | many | TGCGCCAGCAGCACCCTGATCGGGACTAGCAACGCAGATACGCAGTATTTT | CASSTLIGTSNADTQYF
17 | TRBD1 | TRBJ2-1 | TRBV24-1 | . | TGTGCCATCAGTGATTCTCTCCGGGACAGGGATTACAATGAGCAGTTCTTC | CAISDSLRDRDYNEQFF
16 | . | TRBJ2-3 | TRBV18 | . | TGTGCCAGCTCATCGGGGGCTGTTCCTAGCACAGATACGCAGTATTTT | CASSSGAVPSTDTQYF
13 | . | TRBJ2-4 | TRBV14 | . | TGTGCCAGCAGCCCGGGACTCGCTGACATTCAGTACTTC | CASSPGLADIQYF
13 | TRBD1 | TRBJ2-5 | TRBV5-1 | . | TGCGCCAGCAGTAGGGACAGTCGAGAGACCCAGTACTTC | CASSRDSRETQYF
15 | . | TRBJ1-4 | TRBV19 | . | TGTGCCAGTAGTATCTCGGAGGCGGCTAATGAAAAACTGTTTTTT | CASSISEAANEKLFF
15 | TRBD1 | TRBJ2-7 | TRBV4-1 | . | TGCGCCAGCAGCCATTCAACAGGGGCCCCAGACGAGCAGTACTTC | CASSHSTGAPDEQYF
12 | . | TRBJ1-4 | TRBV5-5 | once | TGTGCCAGCAGCCCGTGGGGGGGGAAACTGTTTTTT | CASSPWGGKLFF
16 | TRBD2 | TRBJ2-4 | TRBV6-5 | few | TGTGCCAGCAGTCGGGGGGAAGGACTAGCCAAAAACATTCAGTACTTC | CASSRGEGLAKNIQYF
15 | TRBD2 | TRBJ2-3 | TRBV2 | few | TGTGCCAGCAGGGGACTAGCGACAGGCACAGATACGCAGTATTTT | CASRGLATGTDTQYF
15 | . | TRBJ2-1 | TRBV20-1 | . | TGCAGTGCTAGACCCGGGACACTTTCCTACAATGAGCAGTTCTTC | CSARPGTLSYNEQFF
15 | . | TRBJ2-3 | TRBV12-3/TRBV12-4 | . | TGTGCCAGCACCTACGGGACTTCTAGCACAGATACGCAGTATTTT | CASTYGTSSTDTQYF
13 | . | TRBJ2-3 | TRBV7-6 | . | TGTGCCAGCAGCTTATCCATGCCAGATACGCAGTATTTT | CASSLSMPDTQYF
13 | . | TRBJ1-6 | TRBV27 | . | TGTGCCAGCAGTTTAGCGGAGGGTTCACCCCTCCACTTT | CASSLAEGSPLHF
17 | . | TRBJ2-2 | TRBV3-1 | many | TGTGCCAGCAGCCAAGAATGGGGCCCACGGGGCACCGGGGAGCTGTTTTTT | CASSQEWGPRGTGELFF
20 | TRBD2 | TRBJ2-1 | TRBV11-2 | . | TGTGCCAGCAGCTTAGATCCTGCCCCGCTAGCGGGAGGACCCCAGGTGGAGCAGTTCTTC | CASSLDPAPLAGGPQVEQFF
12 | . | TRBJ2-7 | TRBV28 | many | TGTGCCAGCAGCTCAAGTAGTTACGAGCAGTACTTC | CASSSSSYEQYF
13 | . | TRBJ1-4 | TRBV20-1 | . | TGTAGTGCTAGAGTCTCCGCTAATGAAAAACTGTTTTTT | CSARVSANEKLFF
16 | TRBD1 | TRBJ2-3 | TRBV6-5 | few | TGTGCCAGCAGTTACGGGCCAGGGGGCGAGGCCGATACGCAGTATTTT | CASSYGPGGEADTQYF
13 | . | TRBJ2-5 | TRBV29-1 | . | TGCAGCGCCTATGGCAGGGCTAAAGAGACCCAGTACTTC | CSAYGRAKETQYF
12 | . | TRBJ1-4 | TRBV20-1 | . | TGCAGTGCCCCGGACATGGATGAAAAACTGTTTTTT | CSAPDMDEKLFF
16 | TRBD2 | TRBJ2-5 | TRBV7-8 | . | TGTGCCAGCAGCTTAGAACTAGCGGGTCTACAAGAGACCCAGTACTTC | CASSLELAGLQETQYF
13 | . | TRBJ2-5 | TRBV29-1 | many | TGCAGCGTTCCCTTGGGGGGATTAGAGACCCAGTACTTC | CSVPLGGLETQYF
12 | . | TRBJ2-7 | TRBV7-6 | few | TGTGCCAGCAGCTCCGCCACCTACGAGCAGTACTTC | CASSSATYEQYF
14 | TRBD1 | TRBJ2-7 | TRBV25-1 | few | TGTGCCAGCAGGACCGAGGGGGCGCTTTACGAGCAGTACTTC | CASRTEGALYEQYF
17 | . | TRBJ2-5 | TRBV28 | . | TGTGCCAGCAGTTGGTCAATTTCGAGGGATTACCAAGAGACCCAGTACTTC | CASSWSISRDYQETQYF